The next 3 T cell receptor beta chains were all read from a single sample in a study of T cell changes during pregnancy in multiple sclerosis. Assay used: immunoSEQ multiplex PCR; TCRdb lists only in-frame clones, some missing. The repertoire holds some 63,000 clones, roughly nine tenths seen once, with about 0.9% in the top ten. Sequenced here: peripheral blood, sampled before pregnancy. The receptors shown here come from a female donor with multiple sclerosis, enrolled in a pregnancy study.

This clone has ten or more counts. The chain links TRBV5-1 to TRBJ2-1; 8 bases fit TRBD2. The CDR3 sequence is 16 residues long. After removal of 4 bases from V and 0 bases from J, the junction contained 6 bases not matched to a gene. CDR1 is SGHRS and CDR2 is YFSETQ in the germline V gene. The CDR3 DNA is TGCGCCAGCAGCAGGACTAGCCCGAGCTCCTACAATGAGCAGTTCTTC. It codes for CASSRTSPSSYNEQFF.

This chain joins TRBV7-9 and TRBJ2-1, with D perhaps TRBD2 (7 bases). Germline V CDR1 and CDR2: SEHNR, FQNEAQ (reference sequence). V shed 7 bases and J shed 4 bases, with 17 bases lying between them. CDR3 length equals 15 residues. This chain's CDR3 is CASTPPGGSYNEQFF. The CDR3 DNA reads as TGTGCCAGCACCCCGCCGGGGGGCTCTTACAATGAGCAGTTCTTC.

V and J are TRBV5-6 and TRBJ2-3; tentatively, D is TRBD1 (5 bases). Trimming stripped 4 bases from V and 4 bases from J, with 16 bases between. In germline, CDR1 is SGHDT, CDR2 YYEEEE. The CDR3 spans 15 residues. The CDR3 region has the DNA TGTGCCAGCAGCAGGGGTCTAGTGAGCGCAGATACGCAGTATTTT. It specifies CASSRGLVSADTQYF.